The source of this T cell receptor (beta chain) is a study of T cell clonality in common variable immunodeficiency. This clone was seen ten or more times. What it binds is not known. The read stops 3 residues short of the end of the CDR3; the missing end is completed from the germline J gene. All CVID subjects were on immunoglobulin replacement for at least one year. Study-wide points: Common variable immunodeficiency TCR beta sequences reportedly had fewer deletions and N-nucleotide insertions.

Germline CDR1 is LGHDT and CDR2 is YNNKEL (reference sequence). This CDR3 contains 14 residues. V lost 6 bases, J lost 0 bases, and 11 bases lay in between. The data were produced by immunoSEQ multiplex PCR, yet TCRdb's version contains in-frame clones alone and is incomplete. Observed are tens of thousands of clones, no singletons, with the top ten taking around 2.4%. The V call is TRBV3-1 (or the pseudogene TRBV3-2), the J call TRBJ2-5; D remains ambiguous. The clonotype was recovered from a human donor with common variable immunodeficiency. The sample was peripheral blood mononuclear cells. The sequenced part of the CDR3 DNA is TGTGCCAGCAGGCGCACCAGCGACCAAGAGACC. The encoded protein is CASRRTSDQET. The full CDR3 is CASRRTSDQETQYF.